These 8 T cell receptor beta chains originate from one sample sequenced in a study of CD8+ T cells in alopecia areata. Specified treatment: oral pan-JAK inhibitor, 5-10 mg twice daily. Once RNA had been extracted, it was reverse transcribed into cDNA to act as the sequencing template. Method: immunoSEQ multiplex PCR; TCRdb's copy keeps in-frame clones and lacks some. Here the sample spans 190,000 or so clones, roughly 64% being singletons. Sequencing used CD8+ T cells sorted from blood, obtained at week 24, from a patient treated with tofacitinib. The receptors stem from a human donor with alopecia areata.

DNA of the CDR3: TGTGCCAGCAGCCAAGGGCAGGGAGCGGAGCAGTACTTC. Protein: CASSQGQGAEQYF. The chain links TRBV11-2 to TRBJ2-7, with D tentatively TRBD1 or TRBD2 (5 bases each). V dropped 5 bases and J dropped 7 bases, with 15 bases sitting between them. Germline V lookup: CDR1 SGHAT, CDR2 FQNNGV. The CDR3 is made up of 13 amino acids. Supplemented by reference TRBV11-2 and TRBJ2-7, the full variable domain reads EAGVAQSPRYKIIEKRQSVAFWCNPISGHATLYWYQQILGQGPKLLIQFQNNGVVDDSQLPKDRFSAERLKGVDSTLKIQPAKLEDSAVYLCASSQGQGAEQYFGPGTRLTVT.

This clone was counted between two and nine times. The chain is built from TRBV5-6 and TRBJ2-1, with a tentative D call TRBD2 (6 bases). This CDR3 comprises 11 residues. The germline gives CDR1 SGHDT, CDR2 YYEEEE. Trimming removed 4 bases at V and 10 bases at J, with 9 bases between. CDR3 in DNA: TGTGCCAGCAGCCCCGGAGGGGAGCAGTTCTTC. Translated, it gives CASSPGGEQFF. Looking up the rest from reference TRBV5-6 and TRBJ2-1 gives the full variable domain: DAGVTQSPTHLIKTRGQQVTLRCSPKSGHDTVSWYQQALGQGPQFIFQYYEEEERQRGNFPDRFSGHQFPNYSSELNVNALLLGDSALYLCASSPGGEQFFGPGTRLTVL.

The chain combines TRBV13 with TRBJ2-5; a weak D match, TRBD1 (6 bases). Trimming pared 4 bases from V and 1 base from J, leaving 13 bases between. Germline CDR1 reads PRHDT; CDR2 reads FYEKMQ (reference sequence). This CDR3 comprises 15 residues. CDR3 loop: CASSSRQVSQETQYF. CDR3 nucleotides: TGTGCCAGCAGCTCCCGACAGGTCAGCCAAGAGACCCAGTACTTC.

V is TRBV25-1 and J is TRBJ2-1, with a possible D match to TRBD2 (5 bases). The germline gives CDR1 MGHDK, CDR2 SYGVNS. CDR3 length: 14 amino acids. The V and J ends lost 4 bases and 7 bases respectively, with 14 bases between them. CDR3 sequence: CASSGGSVRNEQFF. CDR3 nucleotide sequence: TGTGCCAGCAGTGGTGGTAGCGTGAGGAATGAGCAGTTCTTC. Looking up the rest from reference TRBV25-1 and TRBJ2-1 gives the full variable domain: EADIYQTPRYLVIGTGKKITLECSQTMGHDKMYWYQQDPGMELHLIHYSYGVNSTEKGDLSSESTVSRIRTEHFPLTLESARPSHTSQYLCASSGGSVRNEQFFGPGTRLTVL.

This clone appeared a single time. J is TRBJ2-5 and V is TRBV30, with 7 bases fitting TRBD1. CDR1 is GTSNPN and CDR2 is SVGIG in the germline V gene (reference sequence). This CDR3 spans 16 amino acids. The V segment lost 0 bases and the J segment 2 bases; nucleotides outside the gene matches: 9. CDR3 sequence reads: CAWSVTRTGWQETQYF. The CDR3 DNA reads as TGTGCCTGGAGTGTTACCCGGACAGGTTGGCAAGAGACCCAGTACTTC.

The sample holds a few counts of this clone. The chain employs TRBV11-2 and TRBJ1-2, with D perhaps TRBD1 (6 bases). V lost 0 bases and J lost 4, with 15 bases in between. The CDR3 has 16 residues. Germline CDR1 and CDR2: SGHAT and FQNNGV. CDR3 sequence (DNA): TGTGCCAGCAGCTTAGATCGGGGGGCGGATCCCTATGGCTACACCTTC. Amino acids: CASSLDRGADPYGYTF.

The chain recombines TRBV15 with TRBJ2-3; 9 positions match TRBD1. CDR1 is LNHNV, CDR2 YYDKDF, per germline (reference sequence). The CDR3 loop spans 15 amino acids. Trimming removed 6 bases from V and 3 bases from J; junction bases left unmatched: 7. CDR3 loop: CATRLQGALTDTQYF. CDR3 DNA: TGTGCCACCAGGCTACAGGGGGCATTGACAGATACGCAGTATTTT.

The chain combines TRBV5-6 with TRBJ1-2, with a weak D call TRBD1 (6 bases). Germline V CDR1 and CDR2: SGHDT, YYEEEE. Trimming shortened V by 3 bases and J by 5 bases, and 14 bases separated the two germline ends. The CDR3 length is 14 residues. The CDR3 DNA follows: TGTGCCAGCAGCTCGACAGGTACAGGGTATGGCTACACCTTC. It translates to CASSSTGTGYGYTF.